This TCR beta chain appears in the sequencing data of a study of type 1 regulatory T cells. The CDR3 length is 14 residues. Trimming took 6 bases from V and 5 from J, leaving 16 bases between them. There are a few counts of this clonotype. Its cognate antigen is unknown. A single record per CDR3 protein comes from TCRdb applying MiXCR to the reads. The top ten clones hold around 4.9% of a sample with under 30,000 distinct CDR3 sequences, roughly 50% of them seen once. This TCR was recovered from a human donor in good health. The chain carries TRBV12-3 or TRBV12-4 and TRBJ1-2; TRBD1 is a possible D gene (5 bases). Sequencing input: cultured T cells, either the whole culture or a sorted T cell fraction (not recorded which). CDR3: CASRFSGVIYGYTF. CDR3 coding DNA: TGTGCCAGCAGATTTTCGGGGGTAATATATGGCTACACCTTC.